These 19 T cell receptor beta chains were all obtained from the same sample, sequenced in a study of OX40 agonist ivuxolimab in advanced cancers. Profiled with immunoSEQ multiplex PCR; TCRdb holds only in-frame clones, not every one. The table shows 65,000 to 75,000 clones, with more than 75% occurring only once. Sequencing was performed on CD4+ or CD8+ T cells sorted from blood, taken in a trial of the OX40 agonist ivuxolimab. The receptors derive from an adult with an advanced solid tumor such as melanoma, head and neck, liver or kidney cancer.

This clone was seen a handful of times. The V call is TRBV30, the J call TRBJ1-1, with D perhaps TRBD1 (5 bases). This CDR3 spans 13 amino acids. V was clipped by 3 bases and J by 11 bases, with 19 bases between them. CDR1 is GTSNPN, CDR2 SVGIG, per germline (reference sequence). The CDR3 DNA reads TGTGCCTGGAGCCTAGGGGCCCACCAAGAGGCTTTCTTT. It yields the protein CAWSLGAHQEAFF. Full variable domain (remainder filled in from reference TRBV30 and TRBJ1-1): SQTIHQWPATLVQPVGSPLSLECTVEGTSNPNLYWYRQAAGRGLQLLFYSVGIGQISSEVPQNLSASRPQDRQFILSSKKLLLSDSGFYLCAWSLGAHQEAFFGQGTRLTVV.

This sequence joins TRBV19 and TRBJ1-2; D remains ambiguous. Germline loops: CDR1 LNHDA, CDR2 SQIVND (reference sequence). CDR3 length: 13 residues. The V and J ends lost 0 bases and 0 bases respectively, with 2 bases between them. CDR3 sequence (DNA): TGTGCCAGTAGTATAGACCCTAACTATGGCTACACCTTC. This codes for CASSIDPNYGYTF.

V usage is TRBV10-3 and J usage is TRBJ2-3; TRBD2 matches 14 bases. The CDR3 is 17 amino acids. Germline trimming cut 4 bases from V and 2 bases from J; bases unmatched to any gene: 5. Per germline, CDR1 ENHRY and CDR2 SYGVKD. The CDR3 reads CAISGGLAGATTDTQYF. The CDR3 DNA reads TGTGCCATCAGTGGGGGACTAGCGGGGGCCACCACAGATACGCAGTATTTT.

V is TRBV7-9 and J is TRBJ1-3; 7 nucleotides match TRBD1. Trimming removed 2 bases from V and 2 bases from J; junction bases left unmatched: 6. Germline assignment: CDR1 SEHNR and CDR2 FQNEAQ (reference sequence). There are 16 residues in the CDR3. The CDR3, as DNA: TGTGCCAGCAGCTTAACCGGGACAGCCGCTGGAAACACCATATATTTT. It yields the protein CASSLTGTAAGNTIYF.

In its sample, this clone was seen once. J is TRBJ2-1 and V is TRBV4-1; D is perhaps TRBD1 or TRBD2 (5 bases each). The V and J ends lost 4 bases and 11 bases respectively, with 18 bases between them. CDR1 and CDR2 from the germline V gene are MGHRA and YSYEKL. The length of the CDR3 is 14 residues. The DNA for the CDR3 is TGCGCCAGCAGCCTCAGCGGATGGGACGCCAAGCAGTTCTTC. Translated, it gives CASSLSGWDAKQFF.

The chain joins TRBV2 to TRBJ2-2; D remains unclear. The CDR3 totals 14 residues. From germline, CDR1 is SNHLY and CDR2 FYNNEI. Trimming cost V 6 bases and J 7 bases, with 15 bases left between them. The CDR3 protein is CASSRVNKGGELFF. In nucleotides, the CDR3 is TGTGCCAGCAGCCGGGTCAACAAGGGCGGGGAGCTGTTTTTT.

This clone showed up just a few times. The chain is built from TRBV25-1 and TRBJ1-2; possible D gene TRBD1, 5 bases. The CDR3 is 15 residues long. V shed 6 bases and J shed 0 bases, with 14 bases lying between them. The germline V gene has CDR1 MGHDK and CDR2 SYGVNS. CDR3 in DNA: TGTGCCAGCAGCTGGGGGACCTCCGCTAACTATGGCTACACCTTC. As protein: CASSWGTSANYGYTF.

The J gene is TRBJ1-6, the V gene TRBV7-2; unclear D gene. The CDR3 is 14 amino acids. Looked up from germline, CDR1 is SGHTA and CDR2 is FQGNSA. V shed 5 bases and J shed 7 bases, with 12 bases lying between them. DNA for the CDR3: TGTGCCAGCAGCGCCGTCGTCTTCAATTCACCCCTCCACTTT. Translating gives CASSAVVFNSPLHF. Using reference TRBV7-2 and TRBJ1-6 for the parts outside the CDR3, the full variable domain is GAGVSQSPSNKVTEKGKDVELRCDPISGHTALYWYRQSLGQGLEFLIYFQGNSAPDKSGLPSDRFSAERTGGSVSTLTIQRTQQEDSAVYLCASSAVVFNSPLHFGNGTRLTVT.

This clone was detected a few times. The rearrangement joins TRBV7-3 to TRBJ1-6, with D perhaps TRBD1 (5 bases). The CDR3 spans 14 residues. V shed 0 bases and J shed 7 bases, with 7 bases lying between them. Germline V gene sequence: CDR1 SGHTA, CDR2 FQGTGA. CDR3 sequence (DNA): TGTGCCAGCAGCTTAACGGGGCTAAATTCACCCCTCCACTTT. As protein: CASSLTGLNSPLHF.

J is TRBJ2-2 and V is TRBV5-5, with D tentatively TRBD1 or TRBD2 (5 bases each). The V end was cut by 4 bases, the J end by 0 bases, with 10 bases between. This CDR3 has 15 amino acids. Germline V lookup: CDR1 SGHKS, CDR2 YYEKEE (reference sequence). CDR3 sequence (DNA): TGTGCCAGCAGCCCCGGGACGGCGAACACCGGGGAGCTGTTTTTT. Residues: CASSPGTANTGELFF. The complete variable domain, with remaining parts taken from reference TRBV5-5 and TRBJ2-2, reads DAGVTQSPTHLIKTRGQQVTLRCSPISGHKSVSWYQQVLGQGPQFIFQYYEKEERGRGNFPDRFSARQFPNYSSELNVNALLLGDSALYLCASSPGTANTGELFFGEGSRLTVL.

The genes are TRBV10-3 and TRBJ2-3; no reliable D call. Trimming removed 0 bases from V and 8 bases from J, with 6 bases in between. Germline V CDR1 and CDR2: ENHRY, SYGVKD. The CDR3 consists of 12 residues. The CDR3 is CAISESGITQYF. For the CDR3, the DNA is TGTGCCATCAGTGAGTCTGGGATTACGCAGTATTTT.

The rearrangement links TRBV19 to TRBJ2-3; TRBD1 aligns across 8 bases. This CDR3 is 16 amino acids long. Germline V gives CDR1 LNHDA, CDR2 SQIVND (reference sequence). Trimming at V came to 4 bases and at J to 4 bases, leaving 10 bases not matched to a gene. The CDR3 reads CASSRIQGAMADTQYF. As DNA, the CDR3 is TGTGCCAGTAGTAGAATTCAGGGGGCTATGGCAGATACGCAGTATTTT.

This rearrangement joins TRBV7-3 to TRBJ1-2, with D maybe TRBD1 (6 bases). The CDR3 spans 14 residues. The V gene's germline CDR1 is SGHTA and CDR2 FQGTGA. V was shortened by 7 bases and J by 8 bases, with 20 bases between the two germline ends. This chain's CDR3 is CASTERGTPAGYTF. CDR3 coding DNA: TGTGCCAGCACAGAGCGGGGGACACCTGCAGGCTACACCTTC.

CDR3 nucleotide sequence: TGTGCCAGCAGCTTAGTGAGCGGAAGATCCTATGGCTACACCTTC. Encoded protein: CASSLVSGRSYGYTF. The rearrangement joins TRBV7-9 to TRBJ1-2; D uncertain. Per the germline V gene, CDR1 is SEHNR and CDR2 is FQNEAQ (reference sequence). This CDR3 is built from 15 residues. V lost 1 base and J lost 4, with 13 bases in between.

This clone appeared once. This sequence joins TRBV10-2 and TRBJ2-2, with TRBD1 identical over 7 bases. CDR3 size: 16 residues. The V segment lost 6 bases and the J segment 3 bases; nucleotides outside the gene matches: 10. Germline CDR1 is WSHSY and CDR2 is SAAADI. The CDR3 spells CASSYGQESYTGELFF. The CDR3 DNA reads TGCGCCAGCAGCTACGGACAGGAGTCTTACACCGGGGAGCTGTTTTTT.

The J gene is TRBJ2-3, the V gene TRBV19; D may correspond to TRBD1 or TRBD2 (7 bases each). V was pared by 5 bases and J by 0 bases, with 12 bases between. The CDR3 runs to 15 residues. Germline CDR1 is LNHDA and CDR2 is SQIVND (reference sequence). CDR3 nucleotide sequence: TGTGCCAGTAGTCCCCAGGGGGGGAGCACAGATACGCAGTATTTT. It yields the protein CASSPQGGSTDTQYF.

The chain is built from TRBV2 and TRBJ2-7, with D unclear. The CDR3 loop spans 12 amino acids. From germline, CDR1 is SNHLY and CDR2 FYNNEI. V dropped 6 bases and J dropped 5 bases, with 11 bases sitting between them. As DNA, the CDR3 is TGTGCCAGCAGGGACGTACGGGACGAGCAGTACTTC. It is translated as CASRDVRDEQYF. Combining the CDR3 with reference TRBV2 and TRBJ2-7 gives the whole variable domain EPEVTQTPSHQVTQMGQEVILRCVPISNHLYFYWYRQILGQKVEFLVSFYNNEISEKSEIFDDQFSVERPDGSNFTLKIRSTKLEDSAMYFCASRDVRDEQYFGPGTRLTVT.

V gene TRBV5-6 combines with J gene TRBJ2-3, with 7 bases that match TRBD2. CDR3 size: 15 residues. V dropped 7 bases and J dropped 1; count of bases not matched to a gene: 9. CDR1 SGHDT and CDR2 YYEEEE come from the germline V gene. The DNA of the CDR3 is TGTGCCAGCTCTGGTCGGGAGGAAGGCACAGATACGCAGTATTTT. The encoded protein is CASSGREEGTDTQYF.

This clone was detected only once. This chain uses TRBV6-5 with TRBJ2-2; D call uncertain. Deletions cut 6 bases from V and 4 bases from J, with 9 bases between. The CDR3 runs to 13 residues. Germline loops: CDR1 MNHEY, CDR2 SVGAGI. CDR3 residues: CASSPWVTGELFF. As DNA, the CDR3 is TGTGCCAGCAGCCCCTGGGTCACCGGGGAGCTGTTTTTT.